These T cell receptor beta chains were read from a single sample in a study of T-cell memory formation after mild COVID-19. In TCRdb, the 5' RACE reads were re-called with MiXCR into one record per CDR3 protein. The sample holds 550,000 to 700,000 distinct CDR3 sequences, approximately 19% seen once. What was sequenced was PBMCs or a T cell subset sorted from them (not recorded which). Receptors originate from an adult woman who had mild COVID-19 (a few samples of this study predate the infection). Cell type and time point are not known. CDR3s include the opening cysteine and the closing phenylalanine or tryptophan. D genes are given only for firm matches. Part of the rows lack a size; the others show once, few, many or a class for expanded clones.

v_gene	d_gene	abundance	len	j_gene	CDR3aa	CDR3nt
TRBV4-3	TRBD2	few	17	TRBJ2-7	CASSFGTSGTPLPEQYF	TGCGCCAGCAGCTTCGGGACTAGCGGGACGCCGCTCCCCGAGCAGTACTTC
TRBV15	TRBD2	-	17	TRBJ2-3	CATSRVIGGGTTDTQYF	TGTGCCACCAGCAGAGTAATCGGCGGGGGGACCACAGATACGCAGTATTTT
TRBV6-4	TRBD2	-	13	TRBJ2-7	CASSWSRGDKQYF	TGTGCCAGCAGCTGGAGCCGGGGGGATAAGCAGTACTTC
TRBV9	-	few	18	TRBJ2-4	CASSPLGGSGLAKNIQYF	TGTGCCAGCTCTCCTCTGGGCGGTTCGGGTCTAGCCAAAAACATTCAGTACTTC
TRBV11-2	-	-	14	TRBJ2-1	CASSLDRGGVGAFF	TGTGCCAGCAGCTTAGATAGGGGTGGAGTCGGGGCGTTCTTC
TRBV12-3/TRBV12-4	-	many	12	TRBJ1-2	CASSLRSHGSTF	TGTGCCAGCAGTCTCAGATCCCACGGGAGCACCTTC
TRBV7-6	TRBD1	-	17	TRBJ1-1	CASSPAIRDRGLTEAFF	TGTGCCAGCAGCCCAGCGATACGGGACAGGGGGCTCACTGAAGCTTTCTTT
TRBV20-1	-	few	14	TRBJ1-1	CSAREQPMNTEAFF	TGCAGTGCTAGAGAACAGCCGATGAACACTGAAGCTTTCTTT
TRBV14	-	few	16	TRBJ2-7	CASSQAGTGLSYEQYF	TGTGCCAGCAGCCAGGCCGGGACGGGACTCTCCTACGAGCAGTACTTC
TRBV30	-	few	13	TRBJ2-2	CAWGRGYTGELFF	TGTGCCTGGGGGAGGGGGTACACCGGGGAGCTGTTTTTT
TRBV3-1	-	-	13	TRBJ1-2	CASSQGWNYGYTF	TGTGCCAGCAGCCAAGGATGGAACTATGGCTACACCTTC
TRBV6-5	-	few	15	TRBJ2-7	CASSYSLSRYYEQYF	TGTGCCAGCAGTTACTCGCTCAGCCGCTATTACGAGCAGTACTTC
TRBV4-3	-	few	15	TRBJ2-1	CASSQDYGSGDEQFF	TGCGCCAGCAGCCAAGATTACGGTTCGGGAGATGAGCAGTTCTTC
TRBV5-4	TRBD1	-	14	TRBJ2-3	CASSFETGTDTQYF	TGTGCCAGCAGCTTTGAGACAGGGACAGATACGCAGTATTTT
TRBV5-4	TRBD2	-	17	TRBJ2-1	CASSLYLAGGSYNEQFF	TGTGCCAGCAGCTTGTACCTAGCGGGGGGTTCCTACAATGAGCAGTTCTTC
TRBV6-6	-	few	18	TRBJ2-5	CASKETNPASTYQETQYF	TGTGCCAGCAAAGAGACCAACCCGGCCTCAACTTACCAAGAGACCCAGTACTTC
TRBV6-5	TRBD1	-	15	TRBJ2-3	CASRETGGYADTQYF	TGTGCCAGCAGGGAGACAGGGGGCTATGCAGATACGCAGTATTTT
TRBV7-6	-	-	17	TRBJ2-3	CASSLAIKGQSTDTQYF	TGTGCCAGCAGCTTAGCGATCAAAGGACAGAGCACAGATACGCAGTATTTT
TRBV5-6	-	few	15	TRBJ1-1	CASSFVSGANTEAFF	TGTGCCAGCAGCTTCGTATCCGGGGCCAACACTGAAGCTTTCTTT
TRBV5-1	-	-	15	TRBJ1-6	CASSAGWADNSPLHF	TGCGCCAGCAGCGCTGGATGGGCGGACAATTCACCCCTCCACTTT
TRBV4-2	-	-	15	TRBJ2-3	CASSQEFGGTDTQYF	TGTGCCAGCAGCCAAGAATTCGGGGGCACAGATACGCAGTATTTT
TRBV7-8	TRBD2	-	16	TRBJ2-7	CASSPGTSGRGDEQYF	TGTGCCAGCAGCCCCGGGACTAGCGGGAGAGGGGACGAGCAGTACTTC
TRBV20-1	-	-	14	TRBJ2-5	CSARGGTPGETQYF	TGCAGTGCTAGAGGAGGGACCCCGGGGGAGACCCAGTACTTC
TRBV18	TRBD2	few	17	TRBJ2-1	CASSPAGLAGGPSEQFF	TGTGCCAGCTCACCAGCCGGACTAGCGGGAGGGCCCAGTGAGCAGTTCTTC
TRBV9	-	-	15	TRBJ1-1	CASSVGAGMGTEAFF	TGTGCCAGCAGCGTAGGGGCGGGGATGGGCACTGAAGCTTTCTTT
TRBV29-1	TRBD1	-	14	TRBJ2-2	CSVGRDRGTGELFF	TGCAGCGTTGGGAGGGACAGGGGTACCGGGGAGCTGTTTTTT
TRBV11-1	TRBD1	-	15	TRBJ2-1	CASSQDREYLYEQFF	TGTGCCAGCAGCCAAGACAGGGAGTATCTATATGAGCAGTTCTTC
TRBV4-2	TRBD1	-	16	TRBJ2-2	CASSQVGTANTGELFF	TGTGCCAGCAGCCAAGTTGGGACAGCGAACACCGGGGAGCTGTTTTTT
TRBV7-6	-	few	16	TRBJ2-3	CASSGVSGTYTDTQYF	TGTGCCAGCAGCGGGGTGTCGGGCACCTACACAGATACGCAGTATTTT
TRBV20-1	-	-	12	TRBJ2-1	CSAINSLNEQFF	TGCAGTGCTATTAATAGCCTCAATGAGCAGTTCTTC
TRBV4-3	-	few	15	TRBJ2-7	CASSQDLVGEYEQYF	TGCGCCAGCAGCCAAGATCTTGTGGGGGAATACGAGCAGTACTTC
TRBV19	-	-	13	TRBJ1-5	CASSIRTSQPQHF	TGTGCCAGTAGTATTCGGACGAGCCAGCCCCAGCATTTT
TRBV5-1	TRBD2	few	16	TRBJ2-1	CASSLALASGANEQFF	TGCGCCAGCAGCTTGGCCCTCGCTAGCGGGGCTAATGAGCAGTTCTTC
TRBV4-2	-	few	13	TRBJ2-3	CASRDEGLGTQYF	TGTGCCAGCCGCGACGAGGGGTTGGGTACGCAGTATTTT
TRBV6-1	-	-	16	TRBJ2-3	CASSELDDSSTDTQYF	TGTGCCAGCAGTGAGTTGGACGACTCTAGCACAGATACGCAGTATTTT
TRBV5-1	TRBD2	few	19	TRBJ2-5	CASSLARLAGGRYQETQYF	TGCGCCAGCAGCTTGGCCCGCCTAGCGGGAGGGAGGTACCAAGAGACCCAGTACTTC
TRBV7-3	TRBD1	-	15	TRBJ1-2	CASTFRDRDAYGYTF	TGTGCCAGCACCTTCCGGGACAGGGACGCCTATGGCTACACCTTC
TRBV11-3	-	-	16	TRBJ2-3	CASSLPSGRLVDTQYF	TGTGCCAGCAGCTTACCATCGGGACGGCTCGTAGATACGCAGTATTTT
TRBV14	TRBD2	-	15	TRBJ2-1	CASSQLAGHNNEQFF	TGTGCCAGCAGCCAACTAGCGGGGCATAACAATGAGCAGTTCTTC
TRBV19	-	-	11	TRBJ1-1	CASSSDVPAFF	TGTGCCAGTAGTTCGGACGTACCGGCTTTCTTT
TRBV7-2	TRBD1	few	16	TRBJ2-3	CASSFDRDRGTDTQYF	TGTGCCAGCAGCTTTGACCGGGACAGGGGCACAGATACGCAGTATTTT
TRBV18	TRBD2	-	18	TRBJ2-7	CASSPASGGSLRGYEQYF	TGTGCCAGCTCACCAGCTAGCGGGGGTTCGCTACGCGGGTACGAGCAGTACTTC